The rows below give T cell receptor beta chains drawn from one sample of a study of response to subunit inactivated influenza vaccine. TCRdb redid the calling of the RT-PCR reads with MiXCR, one entry per CDR3 protein. The table lists about 170,000 distinct CDR3 sequences, about an eighth of them singletons. This sample was shared with a second study, whose subject was T cells expressing NK-cell markers.

The sequencing used CD8+ T cells sorted from PBMCs, collected 11 to 12 days after vaccination. The receptors come from a man aged 45-65 years who received an inactivated influenza vaccine. CDR3s include the opening cysteine and the closing phenylalanine or tryptophan. D genes are given only for firm matches. Size values are once, few and many counts, or a class for expanded clones, and some rows have none.

J: TRBJ2-7; D: TRBD1; V: TRBV29-1; size: few; CDR3: CSVRDRGILYEQYF; DNA: TGCAGCGTCCGGGACAGGGGGATTTTGTACGAGCAGTACTTC
J: TRBJ1-1; D: -; V: TRBV29-1; size: -; CDR3: CSVDLRGGNTEAFF; DNA: TGCAGCGTCGACCTCAGGGGAGGGAACACTGAAGCTTTCTTT
J: TRBJ2-7; D: -; V: TRBV7-9; size: -; CDR3: CASSSPTGAPGEQYF; DNA: TGTGCCAGCAGCTCACCTACGGGGGCCCCTGGCGAGCAGTACTTC
J: TRBJ2-1; D: TRBD1; V: TRBV9; size: few; CDR3: CASRGTGANEQFF; DNA: TGTGCCAGCAGGGGGACAGGGGCTAATGAGCAGTTCTTC
J: TRBJ2-7; D: -; V: TRBV5-6; size: many; CDR3: CASSLAGQSGEQYF; DNA: TGTGCCAGCAGCTTGGCCGGACAGTCGGGGGAGCAGTACTTC
J: TRBJ2-7; D: -; V: TRBV5-1; size: many; CDR3: CASSLETNTYEQYF; DNA: TGCGCCAGCAGCTTGGAGACAAACACCTACGAGCAGTACTTC
J: TRBJ1-6; D: -; V: TRBV25-1; size: -; CDR3: CASSEYGRGSDSPLHF; DNA: TGTGCCAGCAGTGAATATGGCAGGGGCAGCGATTCACCCCTCCACTTT
J: TRBJ1-5; D: TRBD1; V: TRBV7-7; size: many; CDR3: CASSSPDRGDSNQPQHF; DNA: TGTGCTAGCAGCTCACCGGACAGGGGCGATAGCAATCAGCCCCAGCATTTT
J: TRBJ2-7; D: -; V: TRBV9; size: few; CDR3: CASSATGSEQYF; DNA: TGTGCCAGCAGCGCCACGGGGAGCGAGCAGTACTTC
J: TRBJ2-3; D: TRBD2; V: TRBV7-9; size: few; CDR3: CASRTWTSGSGDTQYF; DNA: TGTGCCAGCAGGACATGGACTAGCGGGTCTGGTGATACGCAGTATTTT
J: TRBJ2-3; D: -; V: TRBV19; size: -; CDR3: CASSNFQWDTQYF; DNA: TGTGCCAGTAGTAACTTTCAGTGGGATACGCAGTATTTT
J: TRBJ2-2; D: -; V: TRBV6-1; size: few; CDR3: CASRLHNTGELFF; DNA: TGTGCCAGCAGACTTCATAACACCGGGGAGCTGTTTTTT
J: TRBJ2-3; D: TRBD2; V: TRBV24-1; size: -; CDR3: CATSDPTSGTLTDTQYF; DNA: TGTGCCACCAGTGATCCCACTAGCGGAACCCTCACAGATACGCAGTATTTT
J: TRBJ1-3; D: TRBD1; V: TRBV20-1; size: few; CDR3: CSARDDRGQSSGNTIYF; DNA: TGCAGTGCTAGAGATGACAGGGGGCAAAGCTCTGGAAACACCATATATTTT
J: TRBJ2-1; D: TRBD1; V: TRBV12-3/TRBV12-4; size: many; CDR3: CASSPTGARQFF; DNA: TGTGCCAGCAGTCCGACAGGGGCGAGGCAGTTCTTC
J: TRBJ1-2; D: TRBD1; V: TRBV5-5; size: -; CDR3: CASSTTGSNYGYTF; DNA: TGTGCCAGCAGTACGACAGGGTCTAACTATGGCTACACCTTC
J: TRBJ2-7; D: -; V: TRBV4-3; size: many; CDR3: CASSQVNSYEQYF; DNA: TGCGCCAGCAGCCAAGTTAACTCCTACGAGCAGTACTTC
J: TRBJ2-3; D: TRBD1; V: TRBV5-1; size: many; CDR3: CASSVQDLVQGSTDTQYF; DNA: TGCGCCAGCAGCGTGCAAGATCTTGTACAGGGGAGCACAGATACGCAGTATTTT
J: TRBJ2-2; D: -; V: TRBV28; size: -; CDR3: CASSATGSFGGELFF; DNA: TGTGCCAGCAGTGCGACCGGATCCTTCGGCGGGGAGCTGTTTTTT
J: TRBJ1-1; D: -; V: TRBV21-1; size: few; CDR3: CASSIRVGDRGTEAFF; DNA: TGTGCCAGCAGCATACGGGTCGGAGACAGGGGAACTGAAGCTTTCTTT
J: TRBJ2-3; D: -; V: TRBV28; size: -; CDR3: CASSLLGTTSTDTQYF; DNA: TGTGCCAGCAGTTTATTAGGGACAACTAGCACAGATACGCAGTATTTT
J: TRBJ2-2; D: -; V: TRBV28; size: few; CDR3: CASRAASGRQNTGELFF; DNA: TGTGCCAGTCGGGCCGCTTCGGGGCGCCAGAACACCGGGGAGCTGTTTTTT
J: TRBJ2-7; D: TRBD1; V: TRBV24-1; size: few; CDR3: CATSPGQVAEQYF; DNA: TGTGCCACCTCCCCCGGACAGGTAGCCGAGCAGTACTTC
J: TRBJ2-3; D: TRBD1; V: TRBV5-1; size: -; CDR3: CASSSRTGGQDTQYF; DNA: TGCGCCAGCAGCTCTCGGACAGGGGGCCAGGATACGCAGTATTTT
J: TRBJ1-2; D: -; V: TRBV7-9; size: few; CDR3: CASSQIIQGIYGYTF; DNA: TGTGCCAGCAGCCAAATTATACAGGGAATCTATGGCTACACCTTC
J: TRBJ1-1; D: TRBD1; V: TRBV12-3/TRBV12-4; size: -; CDR3: CASSATGGNTEAFF; DNA: TGTGCCAGCAGTGCGACAGGGGGGAACACTGAAGCTTTCTTT
J: TRBJ1-1; D: -; V: TRBV20-1; size: few; CDR3: CSETQEGLPEAFF; DNA: TGCAGCGAAACCCAGGAGGGGTTGCCTGAAGCTTTCTTT
J: TRBJ2-1; D: -; V: TRBV7-8; size: few; CDR3: CASSSSIPANEQFF; DNA: TGTGCCAGCAGCTCCTCCATCCCTGCTAATGAGCAGTTCTTC
J: TRBJ2-5; D: TRBD2; V: TRBV28; size: few; CDR3: CASSPLAGGPIQYF; DNA: TGTGCCAGCAGTCCACTAGCGGGAGGGCCCATCCAGTACTTC
J: TRBJ2-7; D: TRBD2; V: TRBV28; size: few; CDR3: CASSWTSGSIYEQYF; DNA: TGTGCCAGCAGTTGGACTAGCGGGAGTATCTACGAGCAGTACTTC
J: TRBJ2-7; D: TRBD1; V: TRBV12-3/TRBV12-4; size: few; CDR3: CASGTGIYEQYF; DNA: TGTGCCAGCGGGACAGGGATTTACGAGCAGTACTTC
J: TRBJ1-4; D: TRBD1; V: TRBV5-5; size: once; CDR3: CASRLDREPGEKLFF; DNA: TGTGCCAGCAGACTAGACAGGGAACCAGGAGAAAAACTGTTTTTT
J: TRBJ2-7; D: -; V: TRBV25-1; size: -; CDR3: CASSSKNGRESYEQYF; DNA: TGTGCCAGCAGCAGCAAAAACGGCAGGGAATCCTACGAGCAGTACTTC
J: TRBJ2-3; D: -; V: TRBV6-1; size: few; CDR3: CAIGRLETDTQYF; DNA: TGCGCGATAGGTCGACTAGAAACAGATACGCAGTATTTT
J: TRBJ2-7; D: TRBD2; V: TRBV20-1; size: few; CDR3: CSADSGGAYEQYF; DNA: TGCAGTGCCGATAGCGGGGGGGCCTACGAGCAGTACTTC
J: TRBJ2-7; D: TRBD2; V: TRBV24-1; size: -; CDR3: CATSASGGSYEQYF; DNA: TGTGCCACCAGCGCTAGCGGGGGCTCCTACGAGCAGTACTTC
J: TRBJ2-7; D: -; V: TRBV6-2/TRBV6-3; size: few; CDR3: CASSYREIYEQYF; DNA: TGTGCCAGCAGTTATCGGGAGATTTACGAGCAGTACTTC
J: TRBJ2-7; D: -; V: TRBV18; size: -; CDR3: CASSPPRDRSSYEQYF; DNA: TGTGCCAGCTCACCACCGCGCGACAGGAGCTCCTACGAGCAGTACTTC
J: TRBJ2-1; D: TRBD2; V: TRBV7-8; size: few; CDR3: CASSLVAGHVGSYNEQFF; DNA: TGTGCCAGCAGCTTAGTAGCGGGTCATGTAGGATCCTACAATGAGCAGTTCTTC
J: TRBJ2-1; D: TRBD2; V: TRBV7-9; size: -; CDR3: CASSFLLAGRYNEQFF; DNA: TGTGCCAGCAGTTTCCTCCTAGCGGGGAGGTACAATGAGCAGTTCTTC